This T cell receptor beta chain was found in a study of Graves' ophthalmopathy and Graves' hyperthyroidism. Findings and caveats of the study: Most expanded clonotypes from thyroid (those above 0.001 frequency) were also found in blood.

Other autoimmune diseases, uncontrolled infections, pregnancy and lactation each led to patient exclusion. From RNA, the CDR3 regions of TCR beta chains were amplified and sequenced. A first-round RT-PCR used HTBI primers, followed by a second-round multiplex PCR. MiXCR, run by TCRdb on the multiplex PCR reads, gives a single entry per CDR3 protein. The sample includes about 600,000 distinct CDR3 sequences, under 40% of them seen just once. This clonotype has a handful of counts. Its target is not known. This receptor was taken from an adult man with Graves' hyperthyroidism. Specimen: peripheral blood or thyroid tissue (not recorded which).

Here the CDR3 reads CAWSQGTGTGGGYTF. CDR3 in DNA: TGTGCCTGGAGTCAGGGGACCGGGACAGGTGGAGGCTACACCTTC. J is TRBJ1-2 and V is TRBV30, with 8 bases identical to TRBD1. V was clipped by 2 bases and J by 8 bases; unmatched bases: 13. The CDR3 spans 15 residues. CDR1 is GTSNPN, CDR2 SVGIG, per germline (reference sequence).